The present entry profiles one T cell receptor beta chain with its context. What it binds is unknown. Trimming pared 5 bases from V and 0 bases from J, leaving 8 bases between. The CDR3 runs to 13 residues. Germline values: CDR1 MDHEN, CDR2 SYDVKM. This record comes from a study of T cells after yellow fever vaccination. Each CDR3 protein gets one entry after TCRdb re-called the 5' RACE reads with MiXCR. In the table there are around 590,000 distinct CDR3 sequences, roughly 12% of which are singletons. Points from the study as a whole: It was the secondary response that reached its peak faster, day 5 versus 15, but it was weaker. The booster saw the reappearance of most primary-vaccination clones (around 96% CD4, roughly 87% CD8).

The chain recombines TRBV28 with TRBJ2-7; D remains unclear. The sequence was obtained from a man aged 25-45 years who received the YFV17D yellow fever vaccine. The sample here was PBMCs, taken on the day of the yellow fever booster vaccination. CDR3 sequence reads: CASSVVISYEQYF. CDR3 in DNA: TGTGCCAGCAGTGTGGTGATCTCCTACGAGCAGTACTTC.